This TCR beta chain was captured in a study of T cells in Graves' hyperthyroidism and ophthalmopathy. Overall study results and limits: The model's output predicted ophthalmopathy at a median of about 5.9 months prior to onset. Peripheral blood also featured most of the thyroid clonotypes expanded above 0.001.

The sample holds many counts of this clonotype. The antigen remains unidentified. Amplified TCR beta CDR3 regions came from RNA transcripts. HTBI primers were used for first-round RT-PCR of the TCR CDR3. TCRdb fed the multiplex PCR reads into MiXCR, producing one record per CDR3 protein. The sample has about 480,000 distinct CDR3 sequences, roughly 24% seen once. The CDR3 is made up of 15 amino acids. Germline-derived CDR1 and CDR2 are SGHDN and FVKESK. Trimming stripped 1 base from V and 4 bases from J, with 12 bases between. Sequenced material: blood. This chain uses TRBV14 with TRBJ2-3, with D unresolved. The origin of this receptor is a woman in her twenties or thirties with Graves' ophthalmopathy. CDR3 sequence (DNA): TGTGCCAGCAGCCAAGTCCGGTTCTTCCCAGATACGCAGTATTTT. Its translation is CASSQVRFFPDTQYF.